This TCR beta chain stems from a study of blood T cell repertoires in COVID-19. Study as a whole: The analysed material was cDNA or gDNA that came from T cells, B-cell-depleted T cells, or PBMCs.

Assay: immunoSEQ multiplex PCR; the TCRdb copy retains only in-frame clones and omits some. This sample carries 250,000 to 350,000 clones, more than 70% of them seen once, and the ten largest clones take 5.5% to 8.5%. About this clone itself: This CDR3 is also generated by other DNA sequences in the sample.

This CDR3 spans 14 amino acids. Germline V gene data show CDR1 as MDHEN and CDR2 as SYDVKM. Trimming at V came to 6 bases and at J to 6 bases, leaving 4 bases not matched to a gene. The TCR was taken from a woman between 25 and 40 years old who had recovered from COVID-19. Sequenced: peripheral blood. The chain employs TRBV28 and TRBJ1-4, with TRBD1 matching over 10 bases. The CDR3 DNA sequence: TGTGCCAGCAGCTCCGGGACAGGGGATGAAAAACTGTTTTTT. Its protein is CASSSGTGDEKLFF.